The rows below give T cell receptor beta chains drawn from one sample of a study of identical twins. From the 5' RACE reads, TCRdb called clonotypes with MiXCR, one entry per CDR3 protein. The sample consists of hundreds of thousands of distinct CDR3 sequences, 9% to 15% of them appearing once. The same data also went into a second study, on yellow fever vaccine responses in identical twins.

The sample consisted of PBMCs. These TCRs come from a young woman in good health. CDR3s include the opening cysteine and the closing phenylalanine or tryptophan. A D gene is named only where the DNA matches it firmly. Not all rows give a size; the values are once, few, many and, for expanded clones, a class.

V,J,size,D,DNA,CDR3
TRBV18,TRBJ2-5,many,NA,TGTGCCAGCTCACCCCAAGGGGGCCAAGAGACCCAGTACTTC,CASSPQGGQETQYF
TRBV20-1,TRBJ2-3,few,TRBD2,TGCAGTGCTAGTAAGACTAGCGGGGGCACAGATACGCAGTATTTT,CSASKTSGGTDTQYF
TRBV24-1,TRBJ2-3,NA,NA,TGTGCCACCAAACGAGAAGGAGCAGATACGCAGTATTTT,CATKREGADTQYF
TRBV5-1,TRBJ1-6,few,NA,TGCGCCAGCAGCCCCAAGGGGAGCTCCTATAATTCACCCCTCCACTTT,CASSPKGSSYNSPLHF
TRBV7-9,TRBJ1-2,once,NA,TGTGCCAGCAGCCCCTTTATGTGGGGTGGCCACACCTTC,CASSPFMWGGHTF
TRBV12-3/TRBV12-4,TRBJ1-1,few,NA,TGTGCCAGCAGTTTAGGAGAGGGCAGACGCACTGAAGCTTTCTTT,CASSLGEGRRTEAFF
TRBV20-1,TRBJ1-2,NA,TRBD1,TGCAGTGGGAACAGGGGAAGGGACTATGGCTACACCTTC,CSGNRGRDYGYTF
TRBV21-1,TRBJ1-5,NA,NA,TGTGCCAGCAGTTGTGAGGGACACCGGCCGAATCAGCCCCAGCATTTT,CASSCEGHRPNQPQHF
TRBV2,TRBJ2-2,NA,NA,TGTGCCAGCCAGCCCGACCCTAGGGGGAGGGCGGGGGAGCTGTTTTTT,CASQPDPRGRAGELFF
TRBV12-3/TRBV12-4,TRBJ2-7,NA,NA,TGTGCCAGCAGTCCGGACGCTTACGAGCAGTACTTC,CASSPDAYEQYF
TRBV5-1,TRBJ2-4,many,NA,TGCGCCAGCAGCTTGGGGGAGCATGGCAAAAACATTCAGTACTTC,CASSLGEHGKNIQYF
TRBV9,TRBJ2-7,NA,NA,TGTGCCAGCAGTACAGGGACGGACGAGCAGTACTTC,CASSTGTDEQYF
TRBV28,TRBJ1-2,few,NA,TGTGCCAGCAGTTTTTTCGACACAGCTAACTATGGCTACACCTTC,CASSFFDTANYGYTF
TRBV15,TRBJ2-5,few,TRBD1,TGTGCCACCAGCAGAGACAGGGGGCGATTCGAGACCCAGTACTTC,CATSRDRGRFETQYF
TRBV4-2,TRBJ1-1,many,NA,TGTGCCAGCAGCTCCGGGGCGAGCTTGAACACTGAAGCTTTCTTT,CASSSGASLNTEAFF
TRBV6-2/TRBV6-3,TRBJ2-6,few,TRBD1,TGTGCCAGCAGACCAACAGGGGCTGGGGCCAACGTCCTGACTTTC,CASRPTGAGANVLTF
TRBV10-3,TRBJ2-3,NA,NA,TGTGCCATCAGTGAGTCCCCAGATACGCAGTATTTT,CAISESPDTQYF
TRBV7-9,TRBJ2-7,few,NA,TGTGCCAGCAGCTGGTATGGAGGCAGGGACTCCTACGAGCAGTACTTC,CASSWYGGRDSYEQYF
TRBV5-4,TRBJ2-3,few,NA,TGTGCCAGCAGCTTGTGGCGGAGCACAGATACGCAGTATTTT,CASSLWRSTDTQYF
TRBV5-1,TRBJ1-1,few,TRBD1,TGCGCCAGCAGCTCCTCCGGGACAGCTCCTTTTGCTTTCTTT,CASSSSGTAPFAFF
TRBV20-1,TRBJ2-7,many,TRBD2,TGCAGTGCTAGAGATCGGTGGACTAGCCCCTACGAGCAGTACTTC,CSARDRWTSPYEQYF
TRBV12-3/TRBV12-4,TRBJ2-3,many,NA,TGTGCCAGCAGCCGTTCGGGGTCTGTCACAGATACGCAGTATTTT,CASSRSGSVTDTQYF
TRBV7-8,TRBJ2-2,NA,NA,TGTGCCAGCAGCTCCCGGTTGGGAGGGGGATTGACCGGGGAGCTGTTTTTT,CASSSRLGGGLTGELFF
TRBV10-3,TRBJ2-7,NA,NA,TGTGCCATCAAGGGCCAGGACTCCTACGAGCAGTACTTC,CAIKGQDSYEQYF
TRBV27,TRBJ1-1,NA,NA,TGTGCCAGCAGTTTATATCCGAACACTGAAGCTTTCTTT,CASSLYPNTEAFF
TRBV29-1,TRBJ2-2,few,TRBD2,TGCAGCGTTGTCCTAGCGGGGGGGCGTGGCACCGGGGAGCTGTTTTTT,CSVVLAGGRGTGELFF
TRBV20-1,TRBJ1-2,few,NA,TGCAGTGCTAGGGGGGGGAAAGGCTACACCTTC,CSARGGKGYTF
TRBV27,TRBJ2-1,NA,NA,TGTGCCAGCAGTTTATCAATCGAGCGATACAATGAGCAGTTCTTC,CASSLSIERYNEQFF
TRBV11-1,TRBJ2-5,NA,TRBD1,TGTGCCAGCAGCCAACTTAGGGGACCTTCCGGGACAGGGGGCCCTGGATCGACCCAGTACTTC,CASSQLRGPSGTGGPGSTQYF
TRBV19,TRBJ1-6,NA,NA,TGTGCCAGTAGTATAGCCTATTCACCCCTCCACTTT,CASSIAYSPLHF
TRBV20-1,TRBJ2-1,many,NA,TGCAGTGCTCTTCGGGGGATCGCAGTAGGCAATGAGCAGTTCTTC,CSALRGIAVGNEQFF
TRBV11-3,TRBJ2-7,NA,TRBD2,TGTGCCAGCAGCTTAGCCCCGGGACTAGCGGTTTCGGAGCAGTACTTC,CASSLAPGLAVSEQYF
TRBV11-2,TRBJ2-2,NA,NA,TGTGCCAGCAGGCGTCTTGGCTTGGAGGAGCTGTTTTTT,CASRRLGLEELFF
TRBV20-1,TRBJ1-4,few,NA,TGCAGTGCGGGGGGTAGGGTAACTAATGAAAAACTGTTTTTT,CSAGGRVTNEKLFF
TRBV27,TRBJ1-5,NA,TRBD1,TGTGCCAGCAGTTTCGAGGGGACAGGGGTTTTTCTTGGCAATCAGCCCCAGCATTTT,CASSFEGTGVFLGNQPQHF
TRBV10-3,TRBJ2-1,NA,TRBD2,TGTGCCATCAGTGAGGGAGGTAGCGGGAACCTCAATGAGCAGTTCTTC,CAISEGGSGNLNEQFF
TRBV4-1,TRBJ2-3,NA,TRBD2,TGCGCCAGCAGCCAAGATAACCCAGCGGGAGGCTGGAATGCAGATACGCAGTATTTT,CASSQDNPAGGWNADTQYF
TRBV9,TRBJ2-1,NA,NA,TGTGCCAGCAGCGTAGTGGCGGAACGCAATGAGCAGTTCTTC,CASSVVAERNEQFF
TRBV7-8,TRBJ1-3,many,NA,TGTGCCAGCAGCCCCACGGGGGCTGGTGGAAACACCATATATTTT,CASSPTGAGGNTIYF
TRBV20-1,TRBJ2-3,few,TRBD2,TGCAGTGCTGACCAAGGCGGGGGGGCCAAAGATACGCAGTATTTT,CSADQGGGAKDTQYF
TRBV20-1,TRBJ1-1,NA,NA,TGCAGTGCTAGACTATGGAACACTGAAGCTTTCTTT,CSARLWNTEAFF
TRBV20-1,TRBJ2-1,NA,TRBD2,TGCAGTGCTAGCGGGAGGGCCTCCTACAATGAGCAGTTCTTC,CSASGRASYNEQFF
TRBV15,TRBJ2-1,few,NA,TGTGCCACCAGCAGGCACACCAGCTCCTACAATGAGCAGTTCTTC,CATSRHTSSYNEQFF
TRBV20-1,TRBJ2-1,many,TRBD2,TGCAGTGCTAGGGGACTAGCGGGCTACAATGAGCAGTTCTTC,CSARGLAGYNEQFF
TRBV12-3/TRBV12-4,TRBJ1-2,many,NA,TGTGCCAGCAGTTTTTCCGGGAATAACTATGGCTACACCTTC,CASSFSGNNYGYTF
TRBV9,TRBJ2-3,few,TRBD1,TGTGCCAGCAGCGAGATGGGGACAGGGGGCGCAGATACGCAGTATTTT,CASSEMGTGGADTQYF
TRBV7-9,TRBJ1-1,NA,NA,TGTGCCAGCAGCTTATCGGGTTCGCGAGCTTTCTTT,CASSLSGSRAFF
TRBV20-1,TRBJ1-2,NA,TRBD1,TGCAGTGCTAGGGAGGGACAGGGGGAGGGCTATGGCTACACCTTC,CSAREGQGEGYGYTF
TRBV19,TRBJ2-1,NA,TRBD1,TGTGCCAGTAGTATTTTGGACAGGGTTAATGAGCAGTTCTTC,CASSILDRVNEQFF
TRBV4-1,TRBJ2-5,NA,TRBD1,TGCGCCAGCAGCCAAGAAGGCTCAGGGGGCATGGAGACCCAGTACTTC,CASSQEGSGGMETQYF
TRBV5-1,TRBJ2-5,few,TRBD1,TGCGCCAGCAGCTTGAGGGGGACAGGATACCAAGAGACCCAGTACTTC,CASSLRGTGYQETQYF
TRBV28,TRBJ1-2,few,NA,TGTGCCAGCAGTCATAGGACAGCTGGTAGCTATGGCTACACCTTC,CASSHRTAGSYGYTF
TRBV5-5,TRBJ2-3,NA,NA,TGTGCCAGCAGCTCCCGACTTCGGGCCTACACAGATACGCAGTATTTT,CASSSRLRAYTDTQYF
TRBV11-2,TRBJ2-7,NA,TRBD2,TGTGCCAGCAGCTTAGGGGCTAGCGGGAGAACCTCCTACGAGCAGTACTTC,CASSLGASGRTSYEQYF
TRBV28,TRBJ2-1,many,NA,TGTGCCAGCGCTCCTTCTAGCGTCGATGAGCAGTTCTTC,CASAPSSVDEQFF
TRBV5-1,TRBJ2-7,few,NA,TGCGCCAGCAGCCCCTCTGCTAGCAAAACCTACGAGCAGTACTTC,CASSPSASKTYEQYF
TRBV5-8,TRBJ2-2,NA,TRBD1,TGTGCCAGCAGCCCGAGACAGGGCCGGAACACCGGGGAGCTGTTTTTT,CASSPRQGRNTGELFF